This T cell receptor beta chain is from a study of blood T cell repertoires in COVID-19. Overall study context: COVID-19 samples collected from the United States, Italy and Spain covered acute and convalescent phases. PBMCs, B-cell-depleted T cells, or T cells were the source of the cDNA or gDNA that made up the material.

CDR3 size: 12 residues. Trimming left V 4 bases short and J 3 bases short, with 4 bases between. Germline V gene lookup returns CDR1 SGHAT and CDR2 FQNNGV. This clone was found once. Clones were sequenced by immunoSEQ multiplex PCR, and TCRdb holds only the in-frame ones, with some missing. The sample contains about 260,000 clones, roughly 90% of which appear only once. The TCR sequence derives from a human donor in a cohort sampled during active COVID-19. This chain joins TRBV11-2 and TRBJ1-3; no clear D. Material for sequencing was peripheral blood. Here the CDR3 DNA reads TGTGCCAGCAGCTACTATGGAAACACCATATATTTT. This translates into CASSYYGNTIYF.